This T cell receptor beta chain was identified in a study of blood T cells in healthy people across ages (dated by TCRdb to the mid-2010s). Study-wide context: In model experiments, template switching captured roughly one uniquely barcoded TCR beta cDNA molecule for every two T cells. To avoid experimental bias, donors of different ages were distributed randomly across sequencing lanes. Using deep sequencing normalized with unique cDNA molecular identifiers, the study measured how TCR beta repertoire diversity changes with age. The study analyzed two additional independent replicas of 1 million unique cDNA reads from the same blood draw for two donors, one aged 18 to 29 and one aged 80 or older. Four age groups were formed from the donors: young (average around 15 years), middle-aged (approximately 40), aged (around 68) and long-lived (around 82). Study-wide findings and limitations: Because the CMV infection status of the donors was unknown, age-related changes in expanded clonotypes may potentially have been confounded. Observed TCR beta diversity per million T cells fell roughly linearly with age, and a significant reduction was already apparent by age about 36. Since profiling was done on bulk unsorted PBMCs, naive and antigen-experienced compartments could not be conclusively compared. Compared with the aged group, the long-lived group had more naive CD4+ T cells, fewer expanded clones and increased TCR diversity, suggesting age selection. Estimates of total diversity based on one million sequenced T cells were regarded as lower bounds and as underestimates. A strong correlation was found between observed TCR beta diversity and the percentage of naive T cells measured by flow cytometry.

A word on this clonotype: The clone's antigen remains unknown. Nothing much larger sits one base from this clone, and base qualities are not available.

V gives up 3 bases and J gives up 9 bases, and the segment between their germline ends measures 21 bases. The CDR3, cysteine through phenylalanine, is 16 amino acids long. Only the CDR3 DNA stays, 48 bases, in frame from base 1. The receptor library was made with 5' RACE. Sequenced on an Illumina HiSeq 2500. A second PCR of about 7 to 12 cycles was run with a J-beta primer mix and a sample-barcoded 5' primer. A unique molecular identifier was introduced onto each TCR beta cDNA molecule by a template-switch 5' adaptor carrying 12 random nucleotides. Each sample yielded at least 3 million CDR3-containing paired-end reads. First-strand cDNA was synthesized from all RNA with the Mint cDNA synthesis kit, primed by a TRBC-specific oligonucleotide. All cDNA was treated with uracil-DNA glycosylase and then went through a first 18-cycle PCR with the universal primers M1SS and BC2_uni_R. As for the original processing: For normalization, 1 million high-quality reads, each with a distinct molecular identifier, were randomly selected from each sample. Instead of being binned into consensus sequences, reads with shared molecular identifiers were discarded. CDR3 identification, clonotype clustering and error correction used MiTCR with a Q25 quality threshold and the strictest error-elimination algorithm. A nonparametric unseen species model using Euler transformation provided a lower-bound estimate of total TCR beta diversity. TCRdb's own reprocessing of the public reads used fastp at Q25 and MiXCR and kept productive beta chains. CDR3 protein duplicates are merged, each entry listing the most common genes and DNA. Clone size and V and J calls follow TCRdb, not the original study. Counted in this sample were over a million distinct CDR3 sequences; approximately 60% of them appeared once. 5.5% to 8% of the sample is taken by the ten largest.

Systemically healthy Caucasian individuals from Russia, about 38 in total and aged roughly 6 to 100 years, were included as donors. Around 10 milliliters of peripheral blood were drawn from each donor into EDTA-treated Vacutainer tubes. Ficoll-Paque density-gradient centrifugation was used to isolate PBMCs, with at least 7 million per sample. Trizol reagent was used to extract total RNA from the PBMCs, yielding at least 6 micrograms per sample. For every donor, an aliquot of PBMCs went through flow cytometry to measure the percentages of naive CD45RAhigh/CD27high T cells. The chain employs TRBV12-3 or TRBV12-4 and TRBJ2-1; tentative D gene TRBD2, with 6 bases matching. The sequence derives from a young man in good health. Sequenced input: blood. The CDR3 protein sequence reads: CASSFVRAGRNTEQFF. The DNA sequence is given as TGTGCCAGCAGTTTCGTACGTGCAGGGAGGAACACTGAGCAGTTCTTC.